The 10 T cell receptor beta chains listed next were all sequenced from one sample in a study of T-cell memory formation after mild COVID-19. TCRdb re-called the 5' RACE reads through MiXCR, storing one row per CDR3 protein. The top ten hold under 30% of the sample, which has more than 80,000 distinct CDR3 sequences, 9.5% to 15% seen once. Sequenced: PBMCs or a T cell subset sorted from them (not recorded which). These TCRs come from an adult woman who had mild COVID-19 (a few samples of this study predate the infection). Cell type and time point are not known.

At least ten counts were recorded for this clonotype. This rearrangement joins TRBV5-1 to TRBJ2-3; D remains unclear. The CDR3 spans 14 residues. Germline loops: CDR1 SGHRS, CDR2 YFSETQ. V was trimmed by 5 bases and J by 2 bases, leaving 12 bases between them. In DNA, the CDR3 is TGCGCCAGCAGAATGAGACTTTACACAGATACGCAGTATTTT. As protein: CASRMRLYTDTQYF.

V usage is TRBV19 and J usage is TRBJ1-1; TRBD1 matches 7 bases. The germline V gene has CDR1 LNHDA and CDR2 SQIVND (reference sequence). The junction had 7 bases not matched to a gene; V was cut back by 5 bases and J by 1 base. The CDR3 contains 15 residues. CDR3 protein: CASSPSAGGNTEAFF. The CDR3 DNA reads as TGTGCCAGTAGTCCCTCGGCAGGGGGGAACACTGAAGCTTTCTTT.

CDR3 bases: TGTGCCAGCAGCCCAGGGGCGGCCTCCACAGATACGCAGTATTTT. This codes for CASSPGAASTDTQYF. The rearrangement links TRBV7-9 to TRBJ2-3, with D maybe TRBD1 (6 bases). Germline CDR1 SEHNR, CDR2 FQNEAQ (reference sequence). The V gene lost 5 bases and the J gene lost 2 bases, with 14 bases spanning the gap. The CDR3 has 15 residues.

This clonotype turned up a few times. The chain has TRBV2 and TRBJ2-7, with D possibly TRBD2 on 6 matching bases. CDR1 is SNHLY and CDR2 is FYNNEI in the germline V gene. The ends were cut back, 0 bases at V and 6 bases at J, with 15 bases in the middle. This CDR3 spans 15 amino acids. In nucleotides, the CDR3 is TGTGCCAGCAGTGAAGCTCCGGGGGAGCGAACCGAGCAGTACTTC. It yields the protein CASSEAPGERTEQYF.

This clonotype was counted a few times. The DNA of the CDR3 is TGCGCCAGCAGCTCCCCGGGACAGCCAAACGAGCAGTACTTC. This codes for CASSSPGQPNEQYF. The chain is built from TRBV5-1 and TRBJ2-7, with 7 bases fitting TRBD1. The V gene end was trimmed by 3 bases and the J gene end by 5 bases; junction bases not matched to a gene: 8. This CDR3 has 14 residues. CDR1 and CDR2 (germline): SGHRS, YFSETQ. The full variable domain, in which reference TRBV5-1 and TRBJ2-7 provide the parts outside the CDR3, is KAGVTQTPRYLIKTRGQQVTLSCSPISGHRSVSWYQQTPGQGLQFLFEYFSETQRNKGNFPGRFSGRQFSNSRSEMNVSTLELGDSALYLCASSSPGQPNEQYFGPGTRLTVT.

The rearrangement joins TRBV19 to TRBJ2-1; 7 bases are a match to TRBD1. The CDR3 is 14 residues long. The germline V gene encodes CDR1 LNHDA and CDR2 SQIVND (reference sequence). V lost 6 bases, J lost 3 bases, and 5 bases stayed unmatched. The CDR3: CASSDRVDYNEQFF. The CDR3, as DNA: TGTGCCAGTAGCGACAGGGTTGACTACAATGAGCAGTTCTTC.

This clonotype was seen only once. The rearrangement joins TRBV24-1 to TRBJ1-2; the D gene is possibly TRBD1 (5 bases). This CDR3 region has 15 residues. Germline-derived CDR1 and CDR2 are KGHDR and SFDVKD. The V gene lost 4 bases and the J gene lost 6 bases, with 17 bases spanning the gap. This CDR3 is CATSDGTPGGDGYTF. The CDR3 DNA reads as TGTGCCACCAGTGACGGGACCCCTGGAGGGGATGGCTACACCTTC.

The chain links TRBV7-8 to TRBJ2-1, with TRBD2 matching over 8 bases. Germline loops: CDR1 SGHVS, CDR2 FQNEAQ. The CDR3 covers 15 residues. V lost 5 bases, J lost 4 bases, and 7 bases stayed unmatched. Written as DNA, the CDR3 is TGTGCCAGCAGCCGAGCGGGAGTGGCTTACAATGAGCAGTTCTTC. Residues: CASSRAGVAYNEQFF.

The chain has TRBV9 and TRBJ2-1; D possibly matches TRBD1 or TRBD2 (5 bases each). V gave up 2 bases and J gave up 5 bases, with 11 bases separating them. This CDR3 has 14 residues. CDR1 and CDR2 from the germline V gene are SGDLS and YYNGEE. Written as DNA, the CDR3 is TGTGCCAGCAGCGTGGGGACCGTTCACAATGAGCAGTTCTTC. The encoded protein is CASSVGTVHNEQFF.

The sample holds many counts of this clonotype. V usage is TRBV5-1 and J usage is TRBJ2-3; no firm D call. CDR1 is SGHRS and CDR2 is YFSETQ in the germline V gene. The V gene lost 1 base and the J gene lost 4 bases, with 4 bases spanning the gap. CDR3 length: 12 residues. The CDR3 DNA sequence: TGCGCCAGCAGCTTGCAGTCAGATACGCAGTATTTT. This encodes CASSLQSDTQYF.